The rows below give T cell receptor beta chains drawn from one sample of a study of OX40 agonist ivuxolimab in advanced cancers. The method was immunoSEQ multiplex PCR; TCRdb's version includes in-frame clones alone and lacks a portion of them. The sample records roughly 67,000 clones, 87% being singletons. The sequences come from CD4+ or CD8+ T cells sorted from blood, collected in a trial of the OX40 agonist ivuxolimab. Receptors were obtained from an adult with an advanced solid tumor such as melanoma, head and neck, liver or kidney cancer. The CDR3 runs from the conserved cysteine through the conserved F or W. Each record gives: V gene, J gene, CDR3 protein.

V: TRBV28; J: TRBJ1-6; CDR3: CASSLGTAFWEDSPLHF
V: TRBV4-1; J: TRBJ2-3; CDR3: CASSQLSGRSIPPDTQYF
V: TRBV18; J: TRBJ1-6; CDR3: CASSKDRSNSPLHF
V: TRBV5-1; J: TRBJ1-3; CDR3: CASFAGQGPGNTIYF
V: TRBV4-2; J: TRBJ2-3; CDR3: CASSQGQRGSTDTQYF
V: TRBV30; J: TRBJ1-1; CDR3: CAWSTTGSTEAFF
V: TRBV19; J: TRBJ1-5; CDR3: CASIEQGLGNQPQHF
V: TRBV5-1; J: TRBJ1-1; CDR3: CASSLAGGGNTEAFF
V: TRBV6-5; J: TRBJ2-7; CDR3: CASSTTGFYEQYF
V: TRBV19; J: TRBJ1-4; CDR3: CASRGLDEATNEKLFF
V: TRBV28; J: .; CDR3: CASSSHLEQYF
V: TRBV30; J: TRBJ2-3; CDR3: CAWNSLVTDTQYF
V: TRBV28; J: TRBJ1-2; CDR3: CASSSPGRYGYTF
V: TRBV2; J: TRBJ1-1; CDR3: CASSDWTGGTEAFF
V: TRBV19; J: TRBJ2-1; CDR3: CASSIAGLYNEQFF
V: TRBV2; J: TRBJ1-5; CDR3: CASSWDDQPQHF
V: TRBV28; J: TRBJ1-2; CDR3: CASSPDRGLYGYTF
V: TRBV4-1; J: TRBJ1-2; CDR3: CASSHTKDRNYGYTF
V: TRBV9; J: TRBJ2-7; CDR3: CASSGLASYEQYF
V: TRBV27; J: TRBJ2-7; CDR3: CASSHTGGLYEQYF
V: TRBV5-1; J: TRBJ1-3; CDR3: CASSLEGGFGNTIYF
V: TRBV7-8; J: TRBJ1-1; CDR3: CASSEQGAEINTEAFF
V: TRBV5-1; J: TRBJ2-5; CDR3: CASSLGTSGVFVDF
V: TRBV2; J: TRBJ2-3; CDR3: CASTQELTSTDTQYF
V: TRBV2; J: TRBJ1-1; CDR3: CASNEHSQNTEAFF
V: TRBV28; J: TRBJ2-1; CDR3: CASTMTVSSEQFF
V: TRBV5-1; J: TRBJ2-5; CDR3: CASSPSGNGETQYF
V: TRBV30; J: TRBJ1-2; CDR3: CAWSHLTYGYTF
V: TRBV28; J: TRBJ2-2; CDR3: CASSLRRYRGVFF
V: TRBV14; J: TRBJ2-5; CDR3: CASSQAGPETQYF
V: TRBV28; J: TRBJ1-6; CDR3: CASTLTGDNSPLHF
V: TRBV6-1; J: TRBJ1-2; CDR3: CASSSDRVGNYGYTF
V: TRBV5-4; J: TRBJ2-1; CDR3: CASSHRDRLAEQFF
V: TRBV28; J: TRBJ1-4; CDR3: CASSTPGTPSTNEKLFF
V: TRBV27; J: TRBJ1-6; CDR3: CASSYGNSPLHF
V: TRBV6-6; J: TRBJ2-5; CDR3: CASSYTPGGETQYF
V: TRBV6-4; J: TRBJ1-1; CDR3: CASALTVNTEAFF
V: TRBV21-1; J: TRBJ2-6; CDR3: CASSKALWGQGIHSGANVLTF
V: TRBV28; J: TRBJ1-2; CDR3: CASRGGQQTGVYGYTF
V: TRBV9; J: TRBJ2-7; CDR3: CASSVMGGSQEQYF
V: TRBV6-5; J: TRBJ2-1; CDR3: CASRPGTVYNEQFF
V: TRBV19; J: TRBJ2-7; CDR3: CASSIGGEQYF
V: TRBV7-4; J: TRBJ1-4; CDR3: CASSLREGNEKLFF
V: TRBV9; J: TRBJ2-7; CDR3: CASSVGGPGVNEQYF
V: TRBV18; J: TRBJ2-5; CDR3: CASSRGTEETQYF
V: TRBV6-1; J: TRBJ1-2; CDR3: CASSEAFPNGYTF
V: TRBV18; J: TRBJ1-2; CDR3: CASSPGGGRAGYTF
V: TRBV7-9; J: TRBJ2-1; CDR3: CASSESTFTNEQFF